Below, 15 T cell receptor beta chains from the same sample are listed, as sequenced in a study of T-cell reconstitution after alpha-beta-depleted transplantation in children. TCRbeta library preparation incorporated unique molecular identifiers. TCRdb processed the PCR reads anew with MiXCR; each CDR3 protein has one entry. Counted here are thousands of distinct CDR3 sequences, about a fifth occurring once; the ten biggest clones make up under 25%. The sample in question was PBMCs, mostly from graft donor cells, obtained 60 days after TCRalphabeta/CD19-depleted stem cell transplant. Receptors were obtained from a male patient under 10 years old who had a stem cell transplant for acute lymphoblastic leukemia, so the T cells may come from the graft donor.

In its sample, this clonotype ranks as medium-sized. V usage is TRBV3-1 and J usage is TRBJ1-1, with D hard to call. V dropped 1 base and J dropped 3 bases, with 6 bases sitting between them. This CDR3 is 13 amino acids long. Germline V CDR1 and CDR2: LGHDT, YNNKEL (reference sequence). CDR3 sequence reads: CASSQGSHTEAFF. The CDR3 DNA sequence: TGTGCCAGCAGCCAAGGTTCACACACTGAAGCTTTCTTT.

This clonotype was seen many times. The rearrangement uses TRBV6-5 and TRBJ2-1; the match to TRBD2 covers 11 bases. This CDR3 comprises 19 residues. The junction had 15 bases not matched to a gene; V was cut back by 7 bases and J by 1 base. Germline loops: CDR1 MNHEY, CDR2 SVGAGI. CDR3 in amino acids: CASTQGLAGGVLSYNEQFF. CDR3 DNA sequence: TGTGCCAGCACCCAGGGGCTAGCGGGGGGCGTATTATCCTACAATGAGCAGTTCTTC.

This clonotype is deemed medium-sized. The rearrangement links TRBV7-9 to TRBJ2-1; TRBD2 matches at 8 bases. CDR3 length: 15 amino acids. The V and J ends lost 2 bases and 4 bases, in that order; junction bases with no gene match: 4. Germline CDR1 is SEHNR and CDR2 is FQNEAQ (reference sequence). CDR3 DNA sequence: TGTGCCAGCAGCTTAAGGAGCGGGAGTTACAATGAGCAGTTCTTC. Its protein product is CASSLRSGSYNEQFF.

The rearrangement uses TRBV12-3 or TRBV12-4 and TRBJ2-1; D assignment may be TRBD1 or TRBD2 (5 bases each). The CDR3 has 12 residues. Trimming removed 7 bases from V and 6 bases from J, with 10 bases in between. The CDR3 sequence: CASTRGGNEQFF. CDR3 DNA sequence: TGTGCCAGCACACGTGGGGGCAATGAGCAGTTCTTC.

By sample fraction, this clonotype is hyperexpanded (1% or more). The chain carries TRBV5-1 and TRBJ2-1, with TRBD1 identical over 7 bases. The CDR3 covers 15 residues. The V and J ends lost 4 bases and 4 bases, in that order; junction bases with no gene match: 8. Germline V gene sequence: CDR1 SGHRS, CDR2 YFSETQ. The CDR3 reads CASSPLRGRYNEQFF. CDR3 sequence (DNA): TGCGCCAGCAGCCCCCTTAGGGGGCGTTACAATGAGCAGTTCTTC.

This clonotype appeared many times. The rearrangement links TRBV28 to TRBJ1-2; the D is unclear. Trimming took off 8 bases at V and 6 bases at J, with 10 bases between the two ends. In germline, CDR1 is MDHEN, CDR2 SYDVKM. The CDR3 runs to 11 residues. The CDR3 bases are TGTGCCAGCGGCCCGCCCGATGGCTACACCTTC. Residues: CASGPPDGYTF.

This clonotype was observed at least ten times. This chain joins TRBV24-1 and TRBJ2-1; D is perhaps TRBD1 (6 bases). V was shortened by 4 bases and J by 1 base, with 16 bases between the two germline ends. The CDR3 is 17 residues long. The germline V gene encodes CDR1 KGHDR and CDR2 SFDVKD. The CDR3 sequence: CATSDLVGARSYNEQFF. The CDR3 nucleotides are TGTGCCACCAGTGACCTTGTGGGGGCGCGGTCCTACAATGAGCAGTTCTTC.

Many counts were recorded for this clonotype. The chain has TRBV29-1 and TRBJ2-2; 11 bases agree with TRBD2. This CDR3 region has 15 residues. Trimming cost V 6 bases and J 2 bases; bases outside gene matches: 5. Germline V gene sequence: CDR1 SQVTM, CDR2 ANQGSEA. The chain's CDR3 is CSVGTSGKNTGELFF. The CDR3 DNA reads TGCAGCGTCGGGACTAGCGGAAAAAACACCGGGGAGCTGTTTTTT.

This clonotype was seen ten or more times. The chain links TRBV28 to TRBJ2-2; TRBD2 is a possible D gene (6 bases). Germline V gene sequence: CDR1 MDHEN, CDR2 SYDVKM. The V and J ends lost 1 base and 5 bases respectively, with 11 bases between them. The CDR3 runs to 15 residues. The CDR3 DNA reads TGTGCCAGCAGTTTATCCGGGAGTGGTACCGGGGAGCTGTTTTTT. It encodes CASSLSGSGTGELFF.

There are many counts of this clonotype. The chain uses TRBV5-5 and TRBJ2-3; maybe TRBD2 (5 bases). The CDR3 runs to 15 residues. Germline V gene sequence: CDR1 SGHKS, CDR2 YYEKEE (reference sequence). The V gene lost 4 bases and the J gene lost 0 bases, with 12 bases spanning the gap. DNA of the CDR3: TGTGCCAGCAGCCCGGACTGGATTAGCACAGATACGCAGTATTTT. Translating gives CASSPDWISTDTQYF.

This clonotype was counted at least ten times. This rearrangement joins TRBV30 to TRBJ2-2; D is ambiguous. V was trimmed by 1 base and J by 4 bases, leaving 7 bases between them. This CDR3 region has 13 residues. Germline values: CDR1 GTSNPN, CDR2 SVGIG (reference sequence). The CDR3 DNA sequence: TGTGCCTGGAGTGAAGGCTTCACCGGGGAGCTGTTTTTT. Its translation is CAWSEGFTGELFF.

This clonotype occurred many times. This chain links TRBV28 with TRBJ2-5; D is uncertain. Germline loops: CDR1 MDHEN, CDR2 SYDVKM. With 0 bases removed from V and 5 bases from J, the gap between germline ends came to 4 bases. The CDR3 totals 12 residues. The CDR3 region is CASSLWGETQYF. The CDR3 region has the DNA TGTGCCAGCAGTTTATGGGGGGAGACCCAGTACTTC.

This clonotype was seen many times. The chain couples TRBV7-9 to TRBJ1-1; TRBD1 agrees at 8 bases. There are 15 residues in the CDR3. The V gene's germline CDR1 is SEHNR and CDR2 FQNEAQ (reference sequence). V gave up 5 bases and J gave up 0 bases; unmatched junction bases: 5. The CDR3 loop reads CASSRRTGMNTEAFF. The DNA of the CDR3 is TGTGCCAGCAGCCGCCGGACAGGGATGAACACTGAAGCTTTCTTT.

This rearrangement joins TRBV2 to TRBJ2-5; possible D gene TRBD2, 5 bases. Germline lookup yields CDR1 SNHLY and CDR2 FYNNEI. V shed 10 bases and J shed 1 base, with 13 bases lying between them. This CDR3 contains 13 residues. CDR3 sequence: CATGRVPQETQYF. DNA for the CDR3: TGTGCCACTGGGCGGGTCCCCCAAGAGACCCAGTACTTC.

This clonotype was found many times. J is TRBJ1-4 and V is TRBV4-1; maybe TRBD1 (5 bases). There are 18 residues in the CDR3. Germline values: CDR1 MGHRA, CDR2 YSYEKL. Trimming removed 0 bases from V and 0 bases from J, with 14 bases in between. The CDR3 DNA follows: TGCGCCAGCAGCCAAGAATGGGTCAGGGTAGCAACTAATGAAAAACTGTTTTTT. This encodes CASSQEWVRVATNEKLFF.